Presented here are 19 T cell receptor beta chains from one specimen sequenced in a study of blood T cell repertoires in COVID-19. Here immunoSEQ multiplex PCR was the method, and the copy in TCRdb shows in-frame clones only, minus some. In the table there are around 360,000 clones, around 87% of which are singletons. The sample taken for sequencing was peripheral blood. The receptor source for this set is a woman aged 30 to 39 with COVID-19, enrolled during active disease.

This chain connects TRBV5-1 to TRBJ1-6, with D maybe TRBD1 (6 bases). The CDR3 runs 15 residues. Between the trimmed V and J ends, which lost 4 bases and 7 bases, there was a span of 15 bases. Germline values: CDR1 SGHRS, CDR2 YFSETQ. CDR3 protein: CASSPGGSANSPLHF. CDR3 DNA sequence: TGCGCCAGCAGCCCGGGGGGCTCTGCGAATTCACCCCTCCACTTT.

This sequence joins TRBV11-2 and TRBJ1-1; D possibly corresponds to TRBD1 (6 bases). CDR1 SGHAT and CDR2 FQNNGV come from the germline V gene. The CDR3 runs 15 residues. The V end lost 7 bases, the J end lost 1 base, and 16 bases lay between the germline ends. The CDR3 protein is CASNRPTGKNTEAFF. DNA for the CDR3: TGTGCCAGCAACCGACCGACAGGAAAGAACACTGAAGCTTTCTTT.

In nucleotides, the CDR3 is TGCGCCAGCAGCTTGGTACGGGGTGCCAAAAACATTCAGTACTTC. Its translation is CASSLVRGAKNIQYF. J is TRBJ2-4 and V is TRBV5-1, with D maybe TRBD2 (5 bases). The CDR3 totals 15 residues. V was cut by 0 bases and J by 1 base, with 8 bases left in between. Germline V gene sequence: CDR1 SGHRS, CDR2 YFSETQ.

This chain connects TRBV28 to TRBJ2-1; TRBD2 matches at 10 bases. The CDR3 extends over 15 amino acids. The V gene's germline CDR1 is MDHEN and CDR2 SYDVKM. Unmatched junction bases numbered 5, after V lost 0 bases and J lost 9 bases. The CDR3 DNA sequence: TGTGCCAGCAGTTTATGGCTAGCGGGAGAGGGTGAGCAGTTCTTC. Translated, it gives CASSLWLAGEGEQFF.

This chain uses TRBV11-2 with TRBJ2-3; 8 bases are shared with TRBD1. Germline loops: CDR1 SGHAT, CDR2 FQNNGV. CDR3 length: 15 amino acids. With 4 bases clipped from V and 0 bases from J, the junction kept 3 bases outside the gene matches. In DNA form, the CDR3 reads TGTGCCAGCAGCTCGACAGGGGACAGCACAGATACGCAGTATTTT. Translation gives CASSSTGDSTDTQYF.

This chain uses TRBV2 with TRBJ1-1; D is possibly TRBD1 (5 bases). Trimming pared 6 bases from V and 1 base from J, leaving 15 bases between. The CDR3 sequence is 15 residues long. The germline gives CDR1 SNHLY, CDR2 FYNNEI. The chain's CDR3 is CASSARRGTNTEAFF. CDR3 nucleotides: TGTGCCAGCAGCGCACGAAGGGGTACGAACACTGAAGCTTTCTTT.

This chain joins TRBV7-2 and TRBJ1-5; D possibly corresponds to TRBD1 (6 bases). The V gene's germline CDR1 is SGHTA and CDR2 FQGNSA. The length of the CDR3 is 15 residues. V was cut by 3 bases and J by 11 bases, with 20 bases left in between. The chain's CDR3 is CASSLASGDSMTQHF. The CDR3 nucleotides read TGTGCCAGCAGCTTGGCCTCAGGGGATTCAATGACCCAGCATTTT.

The DNA for the CDR3 is TGTGCCTGGAGTGCCGGGACAGGGGCCTACGAGCAGTACTTC. Protein product: CAWSAGTGAYEQYF. V is TRBV30 and J is TRBJ2-7; 10 bases align to TRBD1. The CDR3 contains 14 residues. The J segment lost 2 bases and the V segment lost 1 base, leaving 2 bases of the junction unmatched. Germline-derived CDR1 and CDR2 are GTSNPN and SVGIG (reference sequence).

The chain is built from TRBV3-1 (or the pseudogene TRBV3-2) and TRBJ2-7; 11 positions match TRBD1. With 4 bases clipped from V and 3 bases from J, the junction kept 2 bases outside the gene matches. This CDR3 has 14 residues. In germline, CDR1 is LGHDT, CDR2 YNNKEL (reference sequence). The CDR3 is CASSRDRGIYEQYF. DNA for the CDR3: TGTGCCAGCAGCCGGGACAGGGGGATCTACGAGCAGTACTTC.

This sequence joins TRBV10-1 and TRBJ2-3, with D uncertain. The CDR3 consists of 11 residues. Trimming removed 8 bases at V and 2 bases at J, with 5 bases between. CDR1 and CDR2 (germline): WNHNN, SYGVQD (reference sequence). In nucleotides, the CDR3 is TGCGCCAGCGGCCACACAGATACGCAGTATTTT. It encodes CASGHTDTQYF.

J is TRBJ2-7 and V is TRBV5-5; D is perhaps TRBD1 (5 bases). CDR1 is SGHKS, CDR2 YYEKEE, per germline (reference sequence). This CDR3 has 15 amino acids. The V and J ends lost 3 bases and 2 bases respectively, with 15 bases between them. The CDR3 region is CASSSPGRATYEQYF. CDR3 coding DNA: TGTGCCAGCAGCTCCCCGGGCAGGGCGACCTACGAGCAGTACTTC.

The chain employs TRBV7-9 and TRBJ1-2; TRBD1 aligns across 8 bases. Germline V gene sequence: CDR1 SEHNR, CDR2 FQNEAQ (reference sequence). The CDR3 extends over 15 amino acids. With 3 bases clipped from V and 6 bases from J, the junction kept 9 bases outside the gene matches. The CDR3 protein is CASSFKDRGGHGYTF. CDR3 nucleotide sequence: TGTGCCAGCAGCTTTAAAGACAGGGGAGGTCATGGCTACACCTTC.

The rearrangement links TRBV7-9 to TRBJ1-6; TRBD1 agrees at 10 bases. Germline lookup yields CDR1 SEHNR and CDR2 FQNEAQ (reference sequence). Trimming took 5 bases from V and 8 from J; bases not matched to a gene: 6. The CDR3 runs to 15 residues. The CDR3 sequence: CASSPGTGADSPLHF. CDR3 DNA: TGTGCCAGCAGCCCCGGGACAGGGGCCGATTCACCCCTCCACTTT.

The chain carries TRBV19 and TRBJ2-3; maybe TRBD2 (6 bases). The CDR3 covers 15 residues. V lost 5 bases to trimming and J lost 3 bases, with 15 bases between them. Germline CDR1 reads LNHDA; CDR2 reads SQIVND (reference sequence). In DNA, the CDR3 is TGTGCCAGTAGTCCTCTTCGGGAGTTTACAGATACGCAGTATTTT. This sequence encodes CASSPLREFTDTQYF.

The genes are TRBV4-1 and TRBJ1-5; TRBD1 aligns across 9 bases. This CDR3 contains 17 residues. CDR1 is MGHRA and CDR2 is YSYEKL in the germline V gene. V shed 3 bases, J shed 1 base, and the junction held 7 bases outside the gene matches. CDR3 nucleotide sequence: TGCGCCAGCAGCCAGTCGGACAGGGGAGCAAGCAATCAGCCCCAGCATTTT. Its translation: CASSQSDRGASNQPQHF.

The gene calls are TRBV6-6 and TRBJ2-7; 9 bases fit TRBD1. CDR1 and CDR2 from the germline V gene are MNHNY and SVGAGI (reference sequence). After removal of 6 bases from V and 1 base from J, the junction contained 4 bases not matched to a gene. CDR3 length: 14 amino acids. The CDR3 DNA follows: TGTGCCAGCAGCACCGACAGGGGGTCCTACGAGCAGTACTTC. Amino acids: CASSTDRGSYEQYF.

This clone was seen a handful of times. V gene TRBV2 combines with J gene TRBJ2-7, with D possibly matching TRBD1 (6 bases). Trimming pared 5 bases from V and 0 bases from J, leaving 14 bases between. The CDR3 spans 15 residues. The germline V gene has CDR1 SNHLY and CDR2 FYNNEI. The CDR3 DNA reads TGTGCCAGCAGTCCCAGGGGCCCCCCCTCCTACGAGCAGTACTTC. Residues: CASSPRGPPSYEQYF.

DNA of the CDR3: TGTGCCAGCAGCTTGGGACAGGGGAGCAATCAGCCCCAGCATTTT. This gives the protein CASSLGQGSNQPQHF. The chain is built from TRBV9 and TRBJ1-5, with 10 bases fitting TRBD1. CDR1 is SGDLS and CDR2 is YYNGEE in the germline V gene. There are 15 residues in the CDR3. V was clipped by 4 bases and J by 1 base; unmatched bases: 2.

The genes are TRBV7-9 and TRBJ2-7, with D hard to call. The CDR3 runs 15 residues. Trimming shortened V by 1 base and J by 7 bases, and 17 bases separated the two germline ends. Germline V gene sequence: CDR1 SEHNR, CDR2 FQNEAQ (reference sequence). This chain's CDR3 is CASSLVVSRPSEQYF. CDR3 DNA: TGTGCCAGCAGCTTAGTAGTTAGCCGGCCCAGTGAGCAGTACTTC.